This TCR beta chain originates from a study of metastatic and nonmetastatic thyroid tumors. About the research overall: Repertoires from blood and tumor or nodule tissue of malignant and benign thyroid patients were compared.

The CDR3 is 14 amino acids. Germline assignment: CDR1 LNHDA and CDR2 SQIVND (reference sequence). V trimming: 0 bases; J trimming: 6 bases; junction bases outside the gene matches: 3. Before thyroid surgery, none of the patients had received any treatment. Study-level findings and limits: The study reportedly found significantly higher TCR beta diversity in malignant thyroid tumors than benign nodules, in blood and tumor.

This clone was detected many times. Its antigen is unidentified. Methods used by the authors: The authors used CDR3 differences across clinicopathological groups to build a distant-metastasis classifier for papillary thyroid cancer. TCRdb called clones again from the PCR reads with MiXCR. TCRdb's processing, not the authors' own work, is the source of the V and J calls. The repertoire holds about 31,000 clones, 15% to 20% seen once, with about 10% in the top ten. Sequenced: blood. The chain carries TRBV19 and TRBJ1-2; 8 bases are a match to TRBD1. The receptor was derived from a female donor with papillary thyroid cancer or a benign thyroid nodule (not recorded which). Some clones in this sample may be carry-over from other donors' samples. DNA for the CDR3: TGTGCCAGTAGTATAGACAGGGGGCAGAATGGCTACACCTTC. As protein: CASSIDRGQNGYTF.